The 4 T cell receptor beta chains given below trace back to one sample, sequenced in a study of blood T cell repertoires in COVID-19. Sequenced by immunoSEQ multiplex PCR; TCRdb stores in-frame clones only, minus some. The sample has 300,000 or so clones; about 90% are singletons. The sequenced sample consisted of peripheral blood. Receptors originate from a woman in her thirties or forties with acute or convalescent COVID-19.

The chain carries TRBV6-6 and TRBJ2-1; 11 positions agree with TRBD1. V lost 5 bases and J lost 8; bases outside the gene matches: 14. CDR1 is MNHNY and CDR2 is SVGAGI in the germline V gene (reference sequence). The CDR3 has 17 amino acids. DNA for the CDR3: TGTGCCAGCAGTCTGGGACAGGGGGTGGCGTCGGAGGATGAGCAGTTCTTC. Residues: CASSLGQGVASEDEQFF.

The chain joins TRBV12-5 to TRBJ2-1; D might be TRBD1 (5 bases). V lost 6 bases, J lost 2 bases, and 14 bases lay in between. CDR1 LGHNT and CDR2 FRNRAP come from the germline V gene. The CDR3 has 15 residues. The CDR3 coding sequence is TGTGCTAGTGGCCTGGGGCAAGAAGCCTACAATGAGCAGTTCTTC. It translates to CASGLGQEAYNEQFF.

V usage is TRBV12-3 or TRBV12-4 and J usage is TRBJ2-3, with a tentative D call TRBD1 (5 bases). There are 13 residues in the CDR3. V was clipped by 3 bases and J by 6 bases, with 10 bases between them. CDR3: CASSFRRGDTQYF. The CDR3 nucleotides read TGTGCCAGCAGTTTCCGTAGGGGCGATACGCAGTATTTT.

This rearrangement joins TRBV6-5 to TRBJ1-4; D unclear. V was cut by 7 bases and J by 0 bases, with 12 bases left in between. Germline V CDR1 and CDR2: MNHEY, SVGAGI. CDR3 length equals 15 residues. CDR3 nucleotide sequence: TGTGCCAGCACCATGTGGGCTGCAACTAATGAAAAACTGTTTTTT. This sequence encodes CASTMWAATNEKLFF.